This TCR beta chain was observed in a study of cytomegalovirus exposure and HLA in healthy donors. Study-wide points: Sequencing likely generated an artifact that appeared as a cluster of highly shared sequence variants. Productive status was seen about 90% or about 30% of the time for most TCR beta V segments in an earlier analysis. The availability of immune exposure information extended only to CMV serostatus.

Germline V CDR1 and CDR2: MDHEN, SYDVKM. There are 15 residues in the CDR3. The V gene lost 6 bases and the J gene lost 2 bases, with 16 bases spanning the gap. A multiplex PCR was run with 60 Vbeta primers and 13 Jbeta primers. The assay was immunoSEQ multiplex PCR, and TCRdb's table has in-frame clones only and misses some. This table holds about 95,000 clones, 76% found once. Of note for this clone: The antigen is not known.

Sample: PBMCs. The chain is built from TRBV28 and TRBJ1-1, with a weak D call TRBD1 (5 bases). The source is a man aged 30 to 39 in good health and CMV-seropositive. CDR3 DNA sequence: TGTGCCAGCAGGCCCCCTGGGGGAGGTAACACTGAAGCTTTCTTT. Translation: CASRPPGGGNTEAFF.